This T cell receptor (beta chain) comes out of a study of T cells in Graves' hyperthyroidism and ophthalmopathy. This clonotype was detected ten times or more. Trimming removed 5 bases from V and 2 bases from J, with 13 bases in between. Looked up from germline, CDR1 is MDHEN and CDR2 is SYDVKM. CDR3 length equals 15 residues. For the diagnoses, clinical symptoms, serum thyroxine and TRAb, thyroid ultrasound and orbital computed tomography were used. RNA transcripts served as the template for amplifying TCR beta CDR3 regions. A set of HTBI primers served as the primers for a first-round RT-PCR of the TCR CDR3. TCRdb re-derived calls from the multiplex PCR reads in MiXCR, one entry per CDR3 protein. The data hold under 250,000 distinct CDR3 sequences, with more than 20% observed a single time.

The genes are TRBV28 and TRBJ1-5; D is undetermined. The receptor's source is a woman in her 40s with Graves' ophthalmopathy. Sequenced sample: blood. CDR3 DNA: TGTGCCAGCAGTCTTCAACCGTGGGGCAATCAGCCCCAGCATTTT. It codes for CASSLQPWGNQPQHF.